This is a list of T cell receptor beta chains from one sample in a study of blood T cell repertoires in COVID-19. Assay: immunoSEQ multiplex PCR; the TCRdb copy retains only in-frame clones and omits some. The table shows around 400,000 clones, with about four fifths occurring only once. The sequenced sample was PBMCs or T cells enriched from blood (not recorded which). These receptors were taken from a woman between 50 and 59 years old who had recovered from COVID-19. Both conserved end residues are part of each CDR3. A D gene is named only where the DNA matches it firmly. Clone size, where shown, is once, few, many, or a class for clones that have expanded.

d_call: TRBD1; j_call: TRBJ1-2; v_call: TRBV5-1; clone_size: .; cdr3_aa: CASSWGDRGNDGYTF; cdr3_nt: TGCGCCAGCAGCTGGGGGGACAGGGGAAACGATGGCTACACCTTC
d_call: .; j_call: TRBJ1-2; v_call: TRBV9; clone_size: .; cdr3_aa: CASSGMGGRPNYGYTF; cdr3_nt: TGTGCCAGCAGCGGGATGGGGGGTCGGCCTAACTATGGCTACACCTTC
d_call: .; j_call: TRBJ1-1; v_call: TRBV11-2; clone_size: .; cdr3_aa: CASSLEAGGRRVAEAFF; cdr3_nt: TGTGCCAGCAGCTTAGAGGCGGGGGGAAGAAGGGTGGCTGAAGCTTTCTTT
d_call: TRBD1; j_call: TRBJ2-7; v_call: TRBV6-5; clone_size: once; cdr3_aa: CAQRTGGAYEQYF; cdr3_nt: TGTGCCCAAAGGACAGGGGGCGCCTACGAGCAGTACTTC
d_call: .; j_call: TRBJ2-6; v_call: TRBV19; clone_size: .; cdr3_aa: CASSRQPSSGANVLTF; cdr3_nt: TGTGCCAGTAGTAGACAGCCAAGCTCTGGGGCCAACGTCCTGACTTTC
d_call: .; j_call: TRBJ2-7; v_call: TRBV19; clone_size: few; cdr3_aa: CASSVQHSAFAEQYF; cdr3_nt: TGTGCCAGTAGTGTCCAACACAGTGCCTTTGCCGAGCAGTACTTC
d_call: .; j_call: TRBJ1-4; v_call: TRBV9; clone_size: .; cdr3_aa: CASSVGGGTANEKLFF; cdr3_nt: TGTGCCAGCAGCGTAGGAGGGGGTACAGCTAATGAAAAACTGTTTTTT
d_call: .; j_call: TRBJ1-5; v_call: TRBV6-6; clone_size: once; cdr3_aa: CASSSNPDQPQHF; cdr3_nt: TGTGCCAGCAGTTCCAACCCGGATCAGCCCCAGCATTTT
d_call: TRBD1; j_call: TRBJ2-3; v_call: TRBV2; clone_size: .; cdr3_aa: CASSFDRGRIDTQYF; cdr3_nt: TGTGCCAGCAGCTTCGACAGGGGGCGGATAGATACGCAGTATTTT
d_call: .; j_call: TRBJ1-5; v_call: TRBV27; clone_size: once; cdr3_aa: CASSLLGRGNQPQHF; cdr3_nt: TGTGCCAGCAGTTTATTGGGACGGGGGAATCAGCCCCAGCATTTT
d_call: .; j_call: TRBJ1-5; v_call: TRBV12-3/TRBV12-4; clone_size: .; cdr3_aa: CACSGGTGQPQHF; cdr3_nt: TGTGCCTGTTCGGGGGGGACGGGGCAGCCCCAGCATTTT
d_call: TRBD2; j_call: TRBJ2-2; v_call: TRBV6-2/TRBV6-3; clone_size: few; cdr3_aa: CASSPRGGAGRNTGELFF; cdr3_nt: TGTGCCAGCAGTCCCCGGGGGGGAGCGGGGCGGAACACCGGGGAGCTGTTTTTT
d_call: .; j_call: TRBJ2-7; v_call: TRBV5-8; clone_size: .; cdr3_aa: CASSPRPTSYEQYF; cdr3_nt: TGTGCCAGCAGCCCCCGACCGACTTCCTACGAGCAGTACTTC
d_call: .; j_call: TRBJ1-5; v_call: TRBV27; clone_size: .; cdr3_aa: CASRLLRDSNQPQHF; cdr3_nt: TGTGCCAGCAGGCTATTAAGAGATAGCAATCAGCCCCAGCATTTT
d_call: .; j_call: TRBJ2-1; v_call: TRBV18; clone_size: .; cdr3_aa: CASSLFLQSSYNEQFF; cdr3_nt: TGTGCCAGCTCACTTTTTTTACAGAGCTCCTACAATGAGCAGTTCTTC
d_call: .; j_call: TRBJ2-1; v_call: TRBV4-3; clone_size: .; cdr3_aa: CASSQVTGNYNEQFF; cdr3_nt: TGCGCCAGCAGCCAAGTTACAGGGAATTACAATGAGCAGTTCTTC
d_call: .; j_call: TRBJ2-7; v_call: TRBV5-4; clone_size: .; cdr3_aa: CASSLAGRNEQYF; cdr3_nt: TGTGCCAGCAGCTTGGCAGGTCGGAACGAGCAGTACTTC
d_call: .; j_call: TRBJ2-2; v_call: TRBV7-2; clone_size: .; cdr3_aa: CASSLMSGQAGELFF; cdr3_nt: TGTGCCAGCAGCTTAATGTCAGGCCAGGCCGGGGAGCTGTTTTTT
d_call: .; j_call: TRBJ1-6; v_call: TRBV6-1; clone_size: .; cdr3_aa: CASSEFDRSVHF; cdr3_nt: TGTGCCAGCAGTGAATTTGACAGGTCGGTCCACTTT
d_call: TRBD1; j_call: TRBJ1-2; v_call: TRBV6-1; clone_size: .; cdr3_aa: CASSEKGTDYGYTF; cdr3_nt: TGTGCCAGCAGTGAAAAGGGGACAGACTATGGCTACACCTTC
d_call: TRBD1; j_call: TRBJ2-7; v_call: TRBV11-3; clone_size: .; cdr3_aa: CASSGTGSYEQYF; cdr3_nt: TGTGCCAGCTCAGGGACAGGGTCCTACGAGCAGTACTTC
d_call: .; j_call: TRBJ1-6; v_call: TRBV28; clone_size: .; cdr3_aa: CASRSGSSYNSPLHF; cdr3_nt: TGTGCCAGCAGGAGCGGGAGCTCCTATAATTCACCCCTCCACTTT
d_call: TRBD1; j_call: TRBJ2-1; v_call: TRBV27; clone_size: .; cdr3_aa: CASSFIAGGTLNEQFF; cdr3_nt: TGTGCCAGCAGTTTCATAGCAGGGGGCACACTAAATGAGCAGTTCTTC
d_call: TRBD2; j_call: TRBJ2-1; v_call: TRBV7-9; clone_size: few; cdr3_aa: CASSLKPLADIYNEQFF; cdr3_nt: TGTGCCAGCAGCTTAAAACCTCTAGCGGACATCTACAATGAGCAGTTCTTC
d_call: TRBD1; j_call: TRBJ2-7; v_call: TRBV19; clone_size: few; cdr3_aa: CASSPPGTGAYEQYF; cdr3_nt: TGTGCCAGTAGTCCGCCCGGGACAGGAGCCTACGAGCAGTACTTC
d_call: .; j_call: TRBJ1-2; v_call: TRBV21-1; clone_size: .; cdr3_aa: CASSKGPQGAHSYGYTF; cdr3_nt: TGTGCCAGCAGCAAAGGGCCTCAGGGGGCGCACAGCTATGGCTACACCTTC
d_call: .; j_call: TRBJ1-4; v_call: TRBV6-2/TRBV6-3; clone_size: .; cdr3_aa: CASTPHARGDEKLFF; cdr3_nt: TGTGCCAGCACCCCACACGCCAGGGGCGATGAAAAACTGTTTTTT
d_call: .; j_call: TRBJ1-2; v_call: TRBV19; clone_size: .; cdr3_aa: CASATGYGYTF; cdr3_nt: TGTGCCAGCGCGACAGGCTATGGCTACACCTTC
d_call: .; j_call: TRBJ1-3; v_call: TRBV7-9; clone_size: .; cdr3_aa: CASSLTATAGCDF; cdr3_nt: TGTGCCAGCAGCTTAACGGCGACAGCCGGGTGTGATTTT
d_call: TRBD2; j_call: TRBJ2-5; v_call: TRBV5-4; clone_size: .; cdr3_aa: CASSPGGLAGAVETQYF; cdr3_nt: TGTGCCAGCAGCCCAGGGGGACTAGCGGGAGCCGTTGAGACCCAGTACTTC
d_call: TRBD1; j_call: TRBJ1-5; v_call: TRBV19; clone_size: .; cdr3_aa: CASSRDRMGNQPQHF; cdr3_nt: TGTGCCAGTAGTAGGGACAGGATGGGCAATCAGCCCCAGCATTTT
d_call: .; j_call: TRBJ1-5; v_call: TRBV6-1; clone_size: .; cdr3_aa: CASSEYATYSNQPQHF; cdr3_nt: TGTGCCAGCAGTGAATACGCAACATATAGCAATCAGCCCCAGCATTTT
d_call: .; j_call: TRBJ1-4; v_call: TRBV5-4; clone_size: .; cdr3_aa: CASSLVVQGNNEKLFF; cdr3_nt: TGTGCCAGCAGCTTGGTTGTCCAGGGGAACAATGAAAAACTGTTTTTT
d_call: .; j_call: TRBJ1-6; v_call: TRBV30; clone_size: .; cdr3_aa: CAWSVLRGKAPLHF; cdr3_nt: TGTGCCTGGAGTGTACTGAGAGGGAAGGCACCCCTCCACTTT
d_call: .; j_call: TRBJ1-1; v_call: TRBV19; clone_size: .; cdr3_aa: CASSLNTEAFF; cdr3_nt: TGTGCCAGTAGCTTGAACACTGAAGCTTTCTTT
d_call: TRBD1; j_call: TRBJ1-1; v_call: TRBV19; clone_size: once; cdr3_aa: CASSIGTGVDTEAFF; cdr3_nt: TGTGCCAGTAGTATCGGGACAGGGGTGGACACTGAAGCTTTCTTT
d_call: TRBD1; j_call: TRBJ2-7; v_call: TRBV20-1; clone_size: .; cdr3_aa: CSASAGTGENEQYF; cdr3_nt: TGCAGTGCTAGTGCCGGGACAGGGGAAAACGAGCAGTACTTC
d_call: .; j_call: TRBJ2-2; v_call: TRBV6-2/TRBV6-3; clone_size: .; cdr3_aa: CASSPPRRAGGNTGELFF; cdr3_nt: TGTGCCAGCAGTCCCCCCCGGCGGGCCGGGGGGAACACCGGGGAGCTGTTTTTT
d_call: TRBD1; j_call: TRBJ1-2; v_call: TRBV19; clone_size: .; cdr3_aa: CASSTPGQGFGYTF; cdr3_nt: TGTGCCAGTAGTACCCCGGGACAGGGCTTTGGCTACACCTTC
d_call: TRBD1; j_call: TRBJ1-5; v_call: TRBV3-1/TRBV3-2; clone_size: .; cdr3_aa: CASSQTGSSSNQPQHF; cdr3_nt: TGTGCCAGCAGCCAGACAGGGTCTTCTAGCAATCAGCCCCAGCATTTT